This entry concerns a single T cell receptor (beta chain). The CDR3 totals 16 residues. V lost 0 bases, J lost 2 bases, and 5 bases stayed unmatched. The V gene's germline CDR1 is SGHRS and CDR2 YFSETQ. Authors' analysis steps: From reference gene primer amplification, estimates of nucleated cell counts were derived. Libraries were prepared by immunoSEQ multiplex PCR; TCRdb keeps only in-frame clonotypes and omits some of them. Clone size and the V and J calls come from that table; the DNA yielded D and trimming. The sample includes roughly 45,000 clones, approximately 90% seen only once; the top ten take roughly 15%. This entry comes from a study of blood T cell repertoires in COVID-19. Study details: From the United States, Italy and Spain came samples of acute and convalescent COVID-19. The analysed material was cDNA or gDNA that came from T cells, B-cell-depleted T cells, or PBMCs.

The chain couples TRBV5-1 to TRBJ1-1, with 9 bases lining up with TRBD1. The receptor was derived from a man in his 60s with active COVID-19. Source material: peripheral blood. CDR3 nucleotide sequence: TGCGCCAGCAGCTTGGGACAGGGGGTGGGAAACACTGAAGCTTTCTTT. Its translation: CASSLGQGVGNTEAFF.